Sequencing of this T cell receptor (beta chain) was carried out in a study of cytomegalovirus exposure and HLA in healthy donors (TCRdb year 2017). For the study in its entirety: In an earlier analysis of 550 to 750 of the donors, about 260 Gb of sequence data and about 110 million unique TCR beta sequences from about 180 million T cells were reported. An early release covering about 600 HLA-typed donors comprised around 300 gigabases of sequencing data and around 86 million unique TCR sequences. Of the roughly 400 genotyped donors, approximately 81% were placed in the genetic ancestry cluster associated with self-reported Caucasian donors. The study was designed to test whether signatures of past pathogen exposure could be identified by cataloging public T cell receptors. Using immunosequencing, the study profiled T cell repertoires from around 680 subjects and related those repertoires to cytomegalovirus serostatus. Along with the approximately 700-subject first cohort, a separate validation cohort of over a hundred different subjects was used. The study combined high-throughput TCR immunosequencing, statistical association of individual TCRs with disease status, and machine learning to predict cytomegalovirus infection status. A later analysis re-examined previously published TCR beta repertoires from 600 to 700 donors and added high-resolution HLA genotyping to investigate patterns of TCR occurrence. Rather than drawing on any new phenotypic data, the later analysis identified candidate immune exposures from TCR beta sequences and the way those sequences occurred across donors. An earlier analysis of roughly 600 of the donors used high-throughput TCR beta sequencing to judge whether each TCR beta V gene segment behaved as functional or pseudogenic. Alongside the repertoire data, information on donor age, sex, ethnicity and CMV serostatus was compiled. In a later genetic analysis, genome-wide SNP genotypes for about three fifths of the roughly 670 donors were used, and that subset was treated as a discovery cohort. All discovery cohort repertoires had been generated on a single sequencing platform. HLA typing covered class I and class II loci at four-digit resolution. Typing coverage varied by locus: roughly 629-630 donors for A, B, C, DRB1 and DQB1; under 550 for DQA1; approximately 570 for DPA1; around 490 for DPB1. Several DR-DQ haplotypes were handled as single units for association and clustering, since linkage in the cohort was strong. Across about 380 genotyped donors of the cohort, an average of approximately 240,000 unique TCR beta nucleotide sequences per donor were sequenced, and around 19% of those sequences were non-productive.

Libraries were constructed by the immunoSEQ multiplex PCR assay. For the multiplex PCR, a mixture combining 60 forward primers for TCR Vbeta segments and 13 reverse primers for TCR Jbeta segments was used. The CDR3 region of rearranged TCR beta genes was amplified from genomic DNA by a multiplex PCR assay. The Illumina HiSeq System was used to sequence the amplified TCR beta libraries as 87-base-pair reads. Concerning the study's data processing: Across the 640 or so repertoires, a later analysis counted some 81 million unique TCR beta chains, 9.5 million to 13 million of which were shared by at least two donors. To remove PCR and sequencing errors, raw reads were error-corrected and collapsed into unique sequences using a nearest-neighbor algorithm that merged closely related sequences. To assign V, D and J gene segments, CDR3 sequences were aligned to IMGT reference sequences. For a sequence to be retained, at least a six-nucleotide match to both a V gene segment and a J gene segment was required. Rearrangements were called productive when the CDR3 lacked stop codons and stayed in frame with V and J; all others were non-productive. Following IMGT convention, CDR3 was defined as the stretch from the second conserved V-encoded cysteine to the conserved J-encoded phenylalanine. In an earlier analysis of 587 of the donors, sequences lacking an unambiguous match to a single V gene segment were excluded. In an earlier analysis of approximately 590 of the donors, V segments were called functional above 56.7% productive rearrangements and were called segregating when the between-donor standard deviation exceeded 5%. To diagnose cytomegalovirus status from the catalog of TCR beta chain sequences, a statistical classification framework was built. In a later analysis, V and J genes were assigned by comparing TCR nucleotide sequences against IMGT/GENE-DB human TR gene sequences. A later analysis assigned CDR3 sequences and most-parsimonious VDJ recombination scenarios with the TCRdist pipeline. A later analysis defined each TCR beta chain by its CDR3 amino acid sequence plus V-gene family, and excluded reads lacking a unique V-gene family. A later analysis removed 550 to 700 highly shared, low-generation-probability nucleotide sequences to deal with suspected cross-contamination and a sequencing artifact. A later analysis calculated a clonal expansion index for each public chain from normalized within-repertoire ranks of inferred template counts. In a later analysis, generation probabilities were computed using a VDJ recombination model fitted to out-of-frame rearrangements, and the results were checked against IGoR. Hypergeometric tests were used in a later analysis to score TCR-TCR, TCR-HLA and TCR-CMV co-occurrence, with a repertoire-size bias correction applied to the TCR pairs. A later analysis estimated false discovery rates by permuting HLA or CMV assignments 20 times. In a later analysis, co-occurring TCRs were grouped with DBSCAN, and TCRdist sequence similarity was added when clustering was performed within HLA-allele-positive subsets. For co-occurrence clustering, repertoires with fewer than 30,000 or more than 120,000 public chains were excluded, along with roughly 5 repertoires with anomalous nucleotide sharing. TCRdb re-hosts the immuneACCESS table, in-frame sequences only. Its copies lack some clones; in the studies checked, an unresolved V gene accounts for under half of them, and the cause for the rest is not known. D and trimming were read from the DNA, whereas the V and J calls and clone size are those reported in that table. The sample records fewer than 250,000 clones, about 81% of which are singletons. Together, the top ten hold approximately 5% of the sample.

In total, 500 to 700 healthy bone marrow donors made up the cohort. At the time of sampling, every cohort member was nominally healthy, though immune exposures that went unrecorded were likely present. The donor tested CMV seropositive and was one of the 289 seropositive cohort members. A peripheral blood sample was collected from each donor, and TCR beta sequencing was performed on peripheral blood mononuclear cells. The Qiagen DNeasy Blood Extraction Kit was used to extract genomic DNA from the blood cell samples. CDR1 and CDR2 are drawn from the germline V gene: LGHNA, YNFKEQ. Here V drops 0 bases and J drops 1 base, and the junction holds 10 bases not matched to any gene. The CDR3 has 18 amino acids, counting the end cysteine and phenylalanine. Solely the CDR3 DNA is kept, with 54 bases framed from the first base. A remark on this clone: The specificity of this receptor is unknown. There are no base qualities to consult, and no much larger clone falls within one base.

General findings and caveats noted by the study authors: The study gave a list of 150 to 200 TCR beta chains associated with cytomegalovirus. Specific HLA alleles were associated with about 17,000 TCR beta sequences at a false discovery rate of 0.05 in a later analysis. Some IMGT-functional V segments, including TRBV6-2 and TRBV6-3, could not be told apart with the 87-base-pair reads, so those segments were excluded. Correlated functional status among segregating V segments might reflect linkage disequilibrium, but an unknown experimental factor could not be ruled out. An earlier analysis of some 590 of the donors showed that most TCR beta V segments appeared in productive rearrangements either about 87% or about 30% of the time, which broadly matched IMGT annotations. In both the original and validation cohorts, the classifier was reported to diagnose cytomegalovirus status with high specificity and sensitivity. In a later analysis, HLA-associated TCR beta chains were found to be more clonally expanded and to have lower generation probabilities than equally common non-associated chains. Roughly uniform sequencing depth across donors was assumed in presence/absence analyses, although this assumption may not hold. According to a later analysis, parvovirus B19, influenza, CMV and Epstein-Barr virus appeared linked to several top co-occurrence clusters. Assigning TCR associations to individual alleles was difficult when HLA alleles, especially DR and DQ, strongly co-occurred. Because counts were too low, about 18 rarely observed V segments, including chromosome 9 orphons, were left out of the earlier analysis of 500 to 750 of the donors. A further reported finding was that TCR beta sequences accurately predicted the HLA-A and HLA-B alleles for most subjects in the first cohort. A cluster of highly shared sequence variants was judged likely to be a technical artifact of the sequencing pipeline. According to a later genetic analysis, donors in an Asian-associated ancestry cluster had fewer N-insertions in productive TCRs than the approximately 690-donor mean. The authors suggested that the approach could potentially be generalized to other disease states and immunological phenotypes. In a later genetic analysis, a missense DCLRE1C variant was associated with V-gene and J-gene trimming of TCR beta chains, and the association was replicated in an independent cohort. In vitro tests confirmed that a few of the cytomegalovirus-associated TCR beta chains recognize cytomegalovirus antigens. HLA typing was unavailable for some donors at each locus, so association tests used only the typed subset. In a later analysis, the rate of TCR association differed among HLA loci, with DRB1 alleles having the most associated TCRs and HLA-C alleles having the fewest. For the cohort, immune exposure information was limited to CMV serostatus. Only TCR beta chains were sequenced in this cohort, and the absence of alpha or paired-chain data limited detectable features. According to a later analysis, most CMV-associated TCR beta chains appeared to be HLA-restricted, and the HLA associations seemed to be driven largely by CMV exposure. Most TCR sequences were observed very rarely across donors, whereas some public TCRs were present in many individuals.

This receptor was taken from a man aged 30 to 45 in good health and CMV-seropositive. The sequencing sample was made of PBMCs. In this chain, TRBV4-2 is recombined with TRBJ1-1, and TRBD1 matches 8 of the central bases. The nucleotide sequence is TGTGCCAGCAGCCAAGAGGAGGGAACCGACAGGGGGAACACTGAAGCTTTCTTT. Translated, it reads CASSQEEGTDRGNTEAFF.